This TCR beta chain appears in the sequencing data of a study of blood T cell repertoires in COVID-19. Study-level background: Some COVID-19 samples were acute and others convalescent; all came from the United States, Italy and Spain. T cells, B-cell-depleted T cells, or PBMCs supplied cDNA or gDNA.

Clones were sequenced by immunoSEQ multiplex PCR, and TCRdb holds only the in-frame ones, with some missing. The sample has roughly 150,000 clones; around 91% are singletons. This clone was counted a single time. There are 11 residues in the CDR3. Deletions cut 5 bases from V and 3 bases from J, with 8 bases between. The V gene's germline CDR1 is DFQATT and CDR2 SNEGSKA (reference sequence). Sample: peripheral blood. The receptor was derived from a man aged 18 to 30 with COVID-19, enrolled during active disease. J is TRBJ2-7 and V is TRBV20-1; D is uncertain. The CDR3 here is CSALGGYEQYF. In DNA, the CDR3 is TGCAGTGCTCTAGGTGGCTACGAGCAGTACTTC.